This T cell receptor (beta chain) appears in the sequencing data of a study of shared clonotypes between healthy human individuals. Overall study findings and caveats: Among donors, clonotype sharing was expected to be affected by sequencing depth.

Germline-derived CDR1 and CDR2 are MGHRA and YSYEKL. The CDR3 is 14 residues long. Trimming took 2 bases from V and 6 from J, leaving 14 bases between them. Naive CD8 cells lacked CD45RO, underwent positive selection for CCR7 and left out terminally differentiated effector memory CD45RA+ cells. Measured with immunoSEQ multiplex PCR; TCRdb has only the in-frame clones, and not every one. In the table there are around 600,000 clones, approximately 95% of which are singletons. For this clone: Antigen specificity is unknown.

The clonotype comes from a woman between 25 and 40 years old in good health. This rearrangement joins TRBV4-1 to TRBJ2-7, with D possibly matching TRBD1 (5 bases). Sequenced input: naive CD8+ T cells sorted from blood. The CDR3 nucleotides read TGCGCCAGCAGCCAATCGGCCAGGGTCCTCGAGCAGTACTTC. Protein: CASSQSARVLEQYF.